Below, 31 T cell receptor beta chains from the same sample are listed, as sequenced in a study of blood T cell repertoires in COVID-19. Assay used: immunoSEQ multiplex PCR; TCRdb lists only in-frame clones, some missing. The table records some 20,000 clones, around 89% of them present only once. What was sequenced was peripheral blood. All receptors derive from a woman in her sixties with active COVID-19.

The chain employs TRBV5-1 and TRBJ2-6; D gene unclear. CDR1 SGHRS and CDR2 YFSETQ come from the germline V gene. Trimming stripped 0 bases from V and 0 bases from J, with 4 bases between. The CDR3 runs 15 residues. The CDR3 nucleotides are TGCGCCAGCAGCTTGGGCGGCTCTGGGGCCAACGTCCTGACTTTC. Encoded protein: CASSLGGSGANVLTF. Together with reference TRBV5-1 and TRBJ2-6, the CDR3 gives the full variable domain: KAGVTQTPRYLIKTRGQQVTLSCSPISGHRSVSWYQQTPGQGLQFLFEYFSETQRNKGNFPGRFSGRQFSNSRSEMNVSTLELGDSALYLCASSLGGSGANVLTFGAGSRLTVL.

This clone was counted between two and nine times. This rearrangement joins TRBV2 to TRBJ2-3, with D hard to call. Trimming removed 3 bases at V and 2 bases at J, with 9 bases between. The CDR3 spans 14 residues. CDR1 and CDR2 from the germline V gene are SNHLY and FYNNEI. The CDR3 DNA is TGTGCCAGCAGTGAGTTCAGATACACAGATACGCAGTATTTT. Its protein product is CASSEFRYTDTQYF.

This chain links TRBV2 with TRBJ2-2; 8 bases are a match to TRBD1. Per germline, CDR1 SNHLY and CDR2 FYNNEI. With 6 bases clipped from V and 6 bases from J, the junction kept 9 bases outside the gene matches. This CDR3 is 15 amino acids long. CDR3: CASREDRAPAGELFF. The CDR3 bases are TGTGCCAGCAGGGAGGACAGGGCCCCCGCCGGGGAGCTGTTTTTT.

This chain links TRBV18 with TRBJ2-3; D perhaps matches TRBD1 (6 bases). CDR3 length: 14 amino acids. Germline V gene sequence: CDR1 KGHSH, CDR2 LQKENI. V lost 3 bases, J lost 1 base, and 8 bases lay in between. In DNA, the CDR3 is TGTGCCAGCTCACCTCGACAGGGCACAGATACGCAGTATTTT. As protein: CASSPRQGTDTQYF.

This clone was seen just once. The chain couples TRBV10-3 to TRBJ1-1, with D unresolved. Germline CDR1 reads ENHRY; CDR2 reads SYGVKD. The V end was cut by 4 bases, the J end by 5 bases, with 14 bases between. The CDR3 runs to 14 residues. The CDR3 sequence: CAISARGVLTEAFF. Here the CDR3 DNA reads TGTGCCATCAGTGCTCGAGGTGTATTGACTGAAGCTTTCTTT.

This sequence joins TRBV5-1 and TRBJ2-7, with 12 bases fitting TRBD2. V was pared by 4 bases and J by 0 bases, with 11 bases of the junction left unmatched. Germline CDR1 reads SGHRS; CDR2 reads YFSETQ. The CDR3 has 18 amino acids. In nucleotides, the CDR3 is TGCGCCAGCAGCCGGGGACTAGCGGGCCATCTGGGCTCCTACGAGCAGTACTTC. It specifies CASSRGLAGHLGSYEQYF.

The CDR3 region has the DNA TGTGCCAGCAGCTTTGGCGGGACAGGGGGCGGCTATGGCTACACCTTC. It translates to CASSFGGTGGGYGYTF. The rearrangement uses TRBV5-4 and TRBJ1-2, with TRBD1 matching 12 bases. Germline V gene lookup returns CDR1 SGHNT and CDR2 YYREEE (reference sequence). CDR3 size: 16 residues. With V trimmed by 2 bases and J by 4 bases, 6 bases remained unmatched. Full variable domain (outside the CDR3, taken from reference TRBV5-4 and TRBJ1-2): ETGVTQSPTHLIKTRGQQVTLRCSSQSGHNTVSWYQQALGQGPQFIFQYYREEENGRGNFPPRFSGLQFPNYSSELNVNALELDDSALYLCASSFGGTGGGYGYTFGSGTRLTVV.

The chain employs TRBV6-4 and TRBJ2-3, with D possibly TRBD1 on 5 matching bases. The CDR3 totals 15 residues. Germline values: CDR1 MRHNA, CDR2 SNTAGT. Trimming took 0 bases from V and 2 from J, leaving 9 bases between them. CDR3 DNA: TGTGCCAGCAGTGACTCAGGGGAACCCACAGATACGCAGTATTTT. This translates into CASSDSGEPTDTQYF.

In DNA, the CDR3 is TGTGCCAGCAGGGGTAGCGGGGGGGCCGGAGAGACCCAGTACTTC. This codes for CASRGSGGAGETQYF. This sequence joins TRBV4-2 and TRBJ2-5; 11 nucleotides match TRBD2. Trimming at V came to 6 bases and at J to 4 bases, leaving 7 bases not matched to a gene. The germline gives CDR1 LGHNA, CDR2 YNFKEQ. This CDR3 has 15 residues.

The chain links TRBV11-2 to TRBJ2-7; 9 bases agree with TRBD2. V lost 5 bases, J lost 3 bases, and 5 bases stayed unmatched. CDR1 and CDR2 (germline): SGHAT, FQNNGV. CDR3 length: 14 amino acids. The CDR3 protein is CASSRSGGGYEQYF. The DNA of the CDR3 is TGTGCCAGCAGCCGTAGCGGGGGAGGCTACGAGCAGTACTTC. The variable domain in full, completed from reference TRBV11-2 and TRBJ2-7, reads EAGVAQSPRYKIIEKRQSVAFWCNPISGHATLYWYQQILGQGPKLLIQFQNNGVVDDSQLPKDRFSAERLKGVDSTLKIQPAKLEDSAVYLCASSRSGGGYEQYFGPGTRLTVT.

The J gene is TRBJ1-4, the V gene TRBV19; no definite D call. The V end lost 8 bases, the J end lost 7 bases, and 11 bases lay between the germline ends. The germline gives CDR1 LNHDA, CDR2 SQIVND (reference sequence). CDR3 size: 12 residues. As DNA, the CDR3 is TGTGCCAGTCTGTCCGAGGGTGAAAAACTGTTTTTT. Encoded protein: CASLSEGEKLFF.

The chain recombines TRBV24-1 with TRBJ2-2; 7 bases fit TRBD1. V shed 4 bases and J 6 bases; nucleotides not matched to a gene: 13. Germline-derived CDR1 and CDR2 are KGHDR and SFDVKD. The CDR3 length is 17 residues. CDR3 DNA sequence: TGTGCCACCAGTGACCCCTCGACAGGGCTCGAGGCCGGGGAGCTGTTTTTT. Translated: CATSDPSTGLEAGELFF.

The chain couples TRBV19 to TRBJ1-2, with TRBD1 identical over 8 bases. Germline CDR1 and CDR2: LNHDA and SQIVND (reference sequence). V was pared by 7 bases and J by 8 bases, with 18 bases of the junction left unmatched. The CDR3 totals 16 residues. In nucleotides, the CDR3 is TGTGCCAGTACCGGATACGCCAGGACAGGGCCGCAGGGCTACACCTTC. It yields the protein CASTGYARTGPQGYTF.

This chain joins TRBV4-1 and TRBJ1-6; TRBD1 aligns across 8 bases. V gave up 4 bases and J gave up 8 bases; unmatched junction bases: 7. CDR3 length equals 15 residues. Looked up from germline, CDR1 is MGHRA and CDR2 is YSYEKL. The CDR3 region has the DNA TGCGCCAGCAGCCTCTCGGACAGGGCGGATTCACCCCTCCACTTT. The encoded protein is CASSLSDRADSPLHF.

This chain connects TRBV5-1 to TRBJ2-1, with D possibly TRBD1 on 5 matching bases. CDR3 length equals 15 residues. V gave up 6 bases and J gave up 4 bases, with 17 bases separating them. Germline loops: CDR1 SGHRS, CDR2 YFSETQ. The CDR3 spells CASTLAGQPYNEQFF. The DNA for the CDR3 is TGCGCCAGCACCCTGGCAGGACAACCATACAATGAGCAGTTCTTC.

CDR3 loop: CASSIVGSGQFF. The DNA for the CDR3 is TGTGCCAGTAGTATAGTGGGTAGCGGGCAGTTCTTC. The rearrangement joins TRBV19 to TRBJ2-1; TRBD2 might be the D (6 bases). This CDR3 has 12 residues. The germline CDR1 and CDR2 sequences are LNHDA and SQIVND (reference sequence). V lost 1 base and J lost 12, with 10 bases in between. The full variable domain, completed using reference TRBV19 and TRBJ2-1, is DGGITQSPKYLFRKEGQNVTLSCEQNLNHDAMYWYRQDPGQGLRLIYYSQIVNDFQKGDIAEGYSVSREKKESFPLTVTSAQKNPTAFYLCASSIVGSGQFFGPGTRLTVL.

The rearrangement joins TRBV3-1 (or the pseudogene TRBV3-2) to TRBJ1-1; the D gene is possibly TRBD1 (6 bases). Looked up from germline, CDR1 is LGHDT and CDR2 is YNNKEL (reference sequence). This CDR3 has 15 amino acids. Trimming took 2 bases from V and 0 from J, leaving 10 bases between them. The CDR3 loop is CASSQFGQLNTEAFF. In DNA form, the CDR3 reads TGTGCCAGCAGCCAATTTGGACAGTTGAACACTGAAGCTTTCTTT.

This chain joins TRBV5-1 and TRBJ2-4; TRBD1 agrees at 9 bases. Germline values: CDR1 SGHRS, CDR2 YFSETQ. Trimming cost V 4 bases and J 5 bases; bases outside gene matches: 13. This CDR3 has 17 amino acids. CDR3 nucleotides: TGCGCCAGCAGCCCCGGTAGGGACAGGGTGGTCGAAAACATTCAGTACTTC. Encoded protein: CASSPGRDRVVENIQYF.

The CDR3: CATRDTYSYEQYF. The CDR3 DNA reads as TGTGCCACCCGGGACACCTACTCCTACGAGCAGTACTTC. The chain combines TRBV27 with TRBJ2-7, with D possibly TRBD1 on 6 matching bases. The V gene lost 10 bases and the J gene lost 0 bases, with 13 bases spanning the gap. This CDR3 contains 13 residues. The germline CDR1 and CDR2 sequences are MNHEY and SMNVEV (reference sequence).

The chain uses TRBV9 and TRBJ2-5; 7 nucleotides agree with TRBD1. The CDR3 loop spans 19 amino acids. From germline, CDR1 is SGDLS and CDR2 YYNGEE. V shed 1 base and J 5 bases; nucleotides not matched to a gene: 20. Here the CDR3 reads CASSVQARGGQGVGETQYF. CDR3 in DNA: TGTGCCAGCAGCGTACAAGCACGGGGTGGCCAGGGGGTTGGTGAGACCCAGTACTTC.

The gene calls are TRBV19 and TRBJ2-5; TRBD2 agrees at 8 bases. The CDR3 contains 16 residues. Trimming removed 6 bases from V and 3 bases from J; junction bases left unmatched: 12. Germline V gene sequence: CDR1 LNHDA, CDR2 SQIVND (reference sequence). CDR3 bases: TGTGCCAGTAGCCGAAGGACGGGGGGACTAGAAGAGACCCAGTACTTC. Protein: CASSRRTGGLEETQYF.

The chain is built from TRBV19 and TRBJ1-2, with D possibly TRBD1 on 6 matching bases. V was clipped by 6 bases and J by 5 bases, with 16 bases between them. The germline V gene encodes CDR1 LNHDA and CDR2 SQIVND (reference sequence). The CDR3 contains 14 residues. The DNA of the CDR3 is TGTGCCAGTAGGCCCGGGCGGGGGGCTTATGGCTACACCTTC. It codes for CASRPGRGAYGYTF. The full variable domain, in which reference TRBV19 and TRBJ1-2 provide the parts outside the CDR3, is DGGITQSPKYLFRKEGQNVTLSCEQNLNHDAMYWYRQDPGQGLRLIYYSQIVNDFQKGDIAEGYSVSREKKESFPLTVTSAQKNPTAFYLCASRPGRGAYGYTFGSGTRLTVV.

The rearrangement uses TRBV2 and TRBJ2-7; TRBD2 matches 7 bases. This CDR3 region has 15 residues. Germline CDR1 SNHLY, CDR2 FYNNEI. V dropped 1 base and J dropped 2; count of bases not matched to a gene: 5. CDR3 nucleotide sequence: TGTGCCAGCAGTGAAGGGCCTAGCGGTACCTACGAGCAGTACTTC. Encoded protein: CASSEGPSGTYEQYF.

The V call is TRBV7-6, the J call TRBJ2-7; TRBD2 aligns across 12 bases. The CDR3 is 15 amino acids. Germline-derived CDR1 and CDR2 are SGHVS and FNYEAQ. Trimming took 5 bases from V and 6 from J; bases not matched to a gene: 8. CDR3 nucleotide sequence: TGTGCCAGCAGCAGAGAAAGACTAGCGGGGGCCGAGCAGTACTTC. It is translated as CASSRERLAGAEQYF.

The rearrangement uses TRBV11-1 and TRBJ1-1; a possible D gene is TRBD1 (5 bases). Trimming removed 1 base from V and 0 bases from J, with 9 bases in between. The CDR3 is 15 amino acids. Germline-derived CDR1 and CDR2 are SGHAT and FQDESV (reference sequence). The chain's CDR3 is CASSLEGHLNTEAFF. CDR3 nucleotides: TGTGCCAGCAGCTTAGAAGGACACTTGAACACTGAAGCTTTCTTT.

The table lists this clone with a few counts. The CDR3 nucleotides read TGTGCCAGTAGTACGACAGGACCCCAGCATTTT. Translation gives CASSTTGPQHF. This rearrangement joins TRBV19 to TRBJ1-5; perhaps TRBD1 as D (6 bases). V dropped 4 bases and J dropped 10 bases, with 8 bases sitting between them. This CDR3 has 11 residues. Germline CDR1 and CDR2: LNHDA and SQIVND (reference sequence).

The chain carries TRBV24-1 and TRBJ2-3; D might be TRBD2 (6 bases). The CDR3 runs 13 residues. Germline CDR1 KGHDR, CDR2 SFDVKD. Trimming pared 9 bases from V and 4 bases from J, leaving 13 bases between. Written as DNA, the CDR3 is TGTGCCACCCGGGACTCCGGGGCAGATACGCAGTATTTT. Translation: CATRDSGADTQYF.

The chain employs TRBV6-5 and TRBJ1-5; no firm D call. Germline assignment: CDR1 MNHEY and CDR2 SVGAGI. V was cut by 4 bases and J by 4 bases, with 8 bases left in between. The CDR3 has 13 amino acids. CDR3 nucleotides: TGTGCCAGCAGTTCCACAGAGAATCAGCCCCAGCATTTT. The encoded protein is CASSSTENQPQHF.

The chain joins TRBV2 to TRBJ1-1, with unresolved D. V lost 4 bases to trimming and J lost 1 base, with 7 bases between them. Germline loops: CDR1 SNHLY, CDR2 FYNNEI. The CDR3 loop spans 13 amino acids. The CDR3 coding sequence is TGTGCCAGCAGTGGGCAGTCGAACACTGAAGCTTTCTTT. As protein: CASSGQSNTEAFF.

This chain joins TRBV4-1 and TRBJ2-3; D is possibly TRBD2 (6 bases). The CDR3 runs to 15 residues. Germline loops: CDR1 MGHRA, CDR2 YSYEKL. V was pared by 4 bases and J by 5 bases, with 16 bases between. The CDR3 nucleotides are TGCGCCAGCAGCCCCTTGGGCGGGGTGTTAGATACGCAGTATTTT. It translates to CASSPLGGVLDTQYF.

CDR3 coding DNA: TGTGCCAGCAGCTCAGTAGGGGGCTACGAGCAGTACTTC. This translates into CASSSVGGYEQYF. The rearrangement uses TRBV7-2 and TRBJ2-7; D is perhaps TRBD1 (6 bases). Germline lookup yields CDR1 SGHTA and CDR2 FQGNSA. The CDR3 has 13 residues. V lost 4 bases and J lost 3, with 10 bases in between.